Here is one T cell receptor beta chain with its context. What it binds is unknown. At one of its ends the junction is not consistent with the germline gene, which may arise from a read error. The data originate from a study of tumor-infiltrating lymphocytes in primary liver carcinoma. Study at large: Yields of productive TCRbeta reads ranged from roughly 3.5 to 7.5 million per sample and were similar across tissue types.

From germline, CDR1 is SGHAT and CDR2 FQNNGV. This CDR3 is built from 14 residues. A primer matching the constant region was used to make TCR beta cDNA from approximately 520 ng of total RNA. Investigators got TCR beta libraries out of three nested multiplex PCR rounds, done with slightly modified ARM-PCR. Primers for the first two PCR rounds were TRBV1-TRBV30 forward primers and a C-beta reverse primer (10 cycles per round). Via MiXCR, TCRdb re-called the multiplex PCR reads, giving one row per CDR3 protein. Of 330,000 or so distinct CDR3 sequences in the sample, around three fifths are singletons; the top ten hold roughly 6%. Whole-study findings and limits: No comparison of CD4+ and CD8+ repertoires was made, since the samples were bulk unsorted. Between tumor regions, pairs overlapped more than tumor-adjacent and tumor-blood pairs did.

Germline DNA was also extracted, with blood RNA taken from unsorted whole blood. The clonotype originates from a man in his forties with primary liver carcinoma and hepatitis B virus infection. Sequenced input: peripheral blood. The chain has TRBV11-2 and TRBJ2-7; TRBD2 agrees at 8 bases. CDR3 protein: CASSIAGLSYEQCF. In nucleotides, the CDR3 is TGTGCCAGCTCCATAGCGGGACTCTCCTACGAGCAGTGCTTC.